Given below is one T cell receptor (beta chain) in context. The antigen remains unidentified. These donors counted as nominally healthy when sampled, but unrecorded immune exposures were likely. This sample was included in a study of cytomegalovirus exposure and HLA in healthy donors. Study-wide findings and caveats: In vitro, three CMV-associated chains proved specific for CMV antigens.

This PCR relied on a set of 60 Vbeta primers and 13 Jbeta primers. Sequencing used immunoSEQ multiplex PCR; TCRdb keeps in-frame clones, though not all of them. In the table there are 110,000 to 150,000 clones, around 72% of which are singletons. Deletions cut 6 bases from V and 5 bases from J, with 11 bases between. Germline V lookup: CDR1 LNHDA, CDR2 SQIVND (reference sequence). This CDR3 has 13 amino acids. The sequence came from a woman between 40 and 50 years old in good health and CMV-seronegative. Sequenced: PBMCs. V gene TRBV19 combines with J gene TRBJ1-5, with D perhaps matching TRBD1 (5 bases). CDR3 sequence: CASRRTGDQPQHF. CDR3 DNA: TGTGCCAGTAGGAGGACGGGGGATCAGCCCCAGCATTTT.